Listed here are 30 T cell receptor beta chains from one sample, sequenced in a study of blood T cells in healthy people across ages. Through a sample-barcoded 5' primer and a J-beta primer mix, a second PCR was run for about 7 to 12 cycles. MiXCR, run by TCRdb on the 5' RACE reads, gives a single entry per CDR3 protein. This sample has about 640,000 distinct CDR3 sequences, with roughly 43% found just once. The sequenced sample consisted of blood. The receptor set was obtained from a man at least 80 years old in good health.

The CDR3 nucleotides are TGCAGTGCTGGAAACGTGGGGTCTGAGCAGTTCTTC. This gives the protein CSAGNVGSEQFF. The chain uses TRBV20-1 and TRBJ2-1; no reliable D call. The CDR3 totals 12 residues. Germline CDR1 and CDR2: DFQATT and SNEGSKA (reference sequence). V lost 5 bases to trimming and J lost 9 bases, with 14 bases between them.

This clonotype appeared many times. The rearrangement links TRBV29-1 to TRBJ2-7, with 9 nucleotides matching TRBD2. J lost 6 bases, V lost 4 bases, and 7 bases had no gene match. CDR3 size: 13 residues. Germline V gives CDR1 SQVTM, CDR2 ANQGSEA. Here the CDR3 reads CSVGWLAGIEQYF. The CDR3 DNA reads TGCAGCGTTGGTTGGCTAGCGGGAATCGAGCAGTACTTC.

Only a few counts were recorded for this clonotype. V usage is TRBV29-1 and J usage is TRBJ1-4; 12 bases map to TRBD1. Germline V gene sequence: CDR1 SQVTM, CDR2 ANQGSEA. Germline trimming cut 6 bases from V and 0 bases from J; bases unmatched to any gene: 11. This CDR3 has 18 residues. For the CDR3, the DNA is TGCAGCGTCCCCGGGACAGGGGGCGCGGGGACAACTAATGAAAAACTGTTTTTT. Its translation: CSVPGTGGAGTTNEKLFF.

The chain has TRBV10-2 and TRBJ2-1, with D perhaps TRBD1 or TRBD2 (5 bases each). Germline V gene sequence: CDR1 WSHSY, CDR2 SAAADI. CDR3 length: 12 amino acids. The V end lost 10 bases, the J end lost 9 bases, and 16 bases lay between the germline ends. The CDR3 DNA reads as TGCGCCACCGAGAGGGCCGGGGCTGAGCAGTTCTTC. Protein product: CATERAGAEQFF.

The chain is built from TRBV7-2 and TRBJ1-6, with TRBD1 identical over 8 bases. This CDR3 contains 13 residues. The germline V gene encodes CDR1 SGHTA and CDR2 FQGNSA. V lost 4 bases to trimming and J lost 13 bases; unmatched junction nucleotides: 6. CDR3 loop: CASSSGQVTPLHF. The CDR3 DNA follows: TGTGCCAGCAGCTCGGGACAGGTGACCCCCCTCCACTTT.

This clonotype has a handful of counts. The chain links TRBV2 to TRBJ1-5; D unresolved. The length of the CDR3 is 11 residues. CDR1 is SNHLY, CDR2 FYNNEI, per germline. The V gene lost 6 bases and the J gene lost 5 bases, with 5 bases spanning the gap. CDR3 region: CASSTDQPQHF. CDR3 coding DNA: TGTGCCAGCAGCACTGATCAGCCCCAGCATTTT.

DNA of the CDR3: TGCGCCAGCAGCTCTAGCGGGGGAGGATTCAATGAGCAGTTCTTC. Protein product: CASSSSGGGFNEQFF. The V gene is TRBV5-1, the J gene TRBJ2-1; 10 bases are a match to TRBD2. The CDR3 consists of 15 residues. After removal of 3 bases from V and 6 bases from J, the junction contained 6 bases not matched to a gene. The V gene's germline CDR1 is SGHRS and CDR2 YFSETQ.

Concerning this clonotype itself: A much more abundant neighbour one base away suggests this may be a read error. The rearrangement links TRBV7-9 to TRBJ2-5; possible D gene TRBD2, 6 bases. V gave up 2 bases and J gave up 11 bases, with 27 bases separating them. This CDR3 is 17 amino acids long. Germline values: CDR1 SEHNR, CDR2 FQNEAQ (reference sequence). The CDR3 sequence is CASSLLGGTGSYNEQYF. CDR3 DNA sequence: TGTGCCAGCAGCTTATTAGGCGGGACGGGCTCCTACAATGAGCAGTACTTC.

The chain is built from TRBV3-1 and TRBJ1-2; tentative D call: TRBD1 (5 bases). V was clipped by 0 bases and J by 2 bases, with 7 bases between them. The length of the CDR3 is 14 residues. CDR1 is LGHDT and CDR2 is YNNKEL in the germline V gene (reference sequence). DNA for the CDR3: TGTGCCAGCAGCCAAGAGGGGCAGAACTATGGCTACACCTTC. It yields the protein CASSQEGQNYGYTF.

The J gene is TRBJ2-1, the V gene TRBV15; 11 nucleotides match TRBD2. CDR3 size: 16 residues. CDR1 and CDR2 (germline): LNHNV, YYDKDF (reference sequence). With 0 bases clipped from V and 7 bases from J, the junction kept 5 bases outside the gene matches. CDR3 in DNA: TGTGCCACCAGCAGAGAATTAGCGGGGGGGGTAAATGAGCAGTTCTTC. Translated, it gives CATSRELAGGVNEQFF.

The CDR3 bases are TGCGCCAGCAGCTTGGTTGGCGGGGGAGCTCAAGAGACCCAGTACTTC. Encoded protein: CASSLVGGGAQETQYF. The chain combines TRBV5-1 with TRBJ2-5, with TRBD2 matching 7 bases. Germline CDR1 is SGHRS and CDR2 is YFSETQ. This CDR3 region has 16 residues. Germline trimming cut 0 bases from V and 2 bases from J; bases unmatched to any gene: 7.

This chain links TRBV4-2 with TRBJ2-7; D is unclear. Germline V gene lookup returns CDR1 LGHNA and CDR2 YNFKEQ. V shed 0 bases and J shed 3 bases, with 9 bases lying between them. The CDR3 has 14 residues. Written as DNA, the CDR3 is TGTGCCAGCAGCCAAGATGGCAGATACTACGAGCAGTACTTC. It encodes CASSQDGRYYEQYF.

The rearrangement uses TRBV2 and TRBJ2-5, with 9 bases lining up with TRBD1. The germline CDR1 and CDR2 sequences are SNHLY and FYNNEI. The CDR3 has 12 residues. V was clipped by 9 bases and J by 5 bases; unmatched bases: 4. The CDR3 region is CARGTGKETQYF. CDR3 nucleotides: TGTGCCAGGGGGACAGGGAAGGAGACCCAGTACTTC.

The genes are TRBV20-1 and TRBJ1-2; D may be TRBD1 (5 bases). The CDR3 consists of 13 residues. CDR1 and CDR2 from the germline V gene are DFQATT and SNEGSKA (reference sequence). V was pared by 5 bases and J by 0 bases, with 10 bases between. As DNA, the CDR3 is TGCAGTGCTGAACAGGAGTCTAACTATGGCTACACCTTC. Amino acids: CSAEQESNYGYTF.

The chain has TRBV6-1 and TRBJ2-3; possible D gene TRBD2, 5 bases. V was pared by 10 bases and J by 6 bases, with 23 bases between. CDR1 and CDR2 (germline): MNHNS, SASEGT. The CDR3 has 15 residues. The CDR3 here is CATTASGRLLDTQYF. The CDR3 DNA reads as TGTGCCACCACCGCGAGTGGGAGACTACTTGATACGCAGTATTTT.

The rearrangement uses TRBV20-1 and TRBJ1-1; D uncertain. CDR3 length: 14 residues. V was clipped by 6 bases and J by 1 base, with 15 bases between them. Germline lookup yields CDR1 DFQATT and CDR2 SNEGSKA (reference sequence). This CDR3 is CSALWPSENTEAFF. The CDR3 DNA follows: TGCAGTGCCCTATGGCCGTCGGAGAACACTGAAGCTTTCTTT.

At least ten counts were recorded for this clonotype. This chain joins TRBV7-6 and TRBJ2-5, with D perhaps given as TRBD1 or TRBD2 (5 bases each). CDR1 and CDR2 (germline): SGHVS, FNYEAQ. The CDR3 contains 13 residues. Trimming left V 5 bases short and J 2 bases short, with 9 bases between. The CDR3 spells CASSRGRQETQYF. Here the CDR3 DNA reads TGTGCCAGCAGCCGGGGACGGCAAGAGACCCAGTACTTC.

This clonotype came up many times. The J gene is TRBJ2-7, the V gene TRBV28; 9 bases are a match to TRBD1. With 4 bases clipped from V and 3 bases from J, the junction kept 7 bases outside the gene matches. The CDR3 contains 15 residues. The V gene's germline CDR1 is MDHEN and CDR2 SYDVKM. CDR3 nucleotide sequence: TGTGCCAGCAGTTCTTCCGGGACAGGGAACTACGAGCAGTACTTC. Its protein is CASSSSGTGNYEQYF.

Here the CDR3 DNA reads TGTGCCAGCACGCTATTTAGCGGACCCAAATACGAGCAGTACTTC. Translation gives CASTLFSGPKYEQYF. The chain carries TRBV5-5 and TRBJ2-7; tentative D call: TRBD2 (6 bases). CDR3 length: 15 residues. Trimming cost V 6 bases and J 4 bases, with 20 bases left between them. Looked up from germline, CDR1 is SGHKS and CDR2 is YYEKEE (reference sequence).

V is TRBV6-2 or TRBV6-3 and J is TRBJ2-5, with 7 bases aligning to TRBD1. CDR1 is MNHEY and CDR2 is SVGEGT in the germline V gene. V lost 6 bases to trimming and J lost 5 bases; unmatched junction nucleotides: 9. This CDR3 comprises 14 residues. The CDR3 region is CASSPTGMDETQYF. CDR3 in DNA: TGTGCCAGCAGCCCGACAGGGATGGACGAGACCCAGTACTTC.

This clonotype has ten or more counts. The chain carries TRBV6-2 or TRBV6-3 and TRBJ1-1, with D tentatively TRBD1 (5 bases). The CDR3 extends over 17 amino acids. CDR1 and CDR2 (germline): MNHEY, SVGEGT. Trimming cost V 4 bases and J 4 bases, with 22 bases left between them. The CDR3 sequence: CASSSGRGPQSATEAFF. CDR3 coding DNA: TGTGCCAGCAGTTCCGGGCGGGGACCCCAATCGGCCACTGAAGCTTTCTTT.

This clonotype was recorded a few times. The V gene is TRBV11-2, the J gene TRBJ2-1; 7 nucleotides line up with TRBD2. V lost 5 bases to trimming and J lost 7 bases; unmatched junction nucleotides: 14. Germline values: CDR1 SGHAT, CDR2 FQNNGV. The CDR3 is 16 amino acids. This CDR3 is CASSRRTGGSVNEQFF. In nucleotides, the CDR3 is TGTGCCAGCAGCCGTAGAACTGGCGGGAGTGTAAATGAGCAGTTCTTC.

This clonotype appeared many times. This chain connects TRBV20-1 to TRBJ2-5, with D hard to call. The germline CDR1 and CDR2 sequences are DFQATT and SNEGSKA (reference sequence). Trimming cost V 5 bases and J 5 bases, with 12 bases left between them. This CDR3 has 12 residues. DNA for the CDR3: TGCAGTGCTTCGGACGTCCGGGAGACCCAGTACTTC. Protein: CSASDVRETQYF.

This chain links TRBV4-2 with TRBJ2-7, with D possibly being TRBD2 (7 bases). The V and J ends lost 1 base and 6 bases respectively, with 13 bases between them. The germline V gene encodes CDR1 LGHNA and CDR2 YNFKEQ. The CDR3 is 14 amino acids. The CDR3 here is CASSQVGGAGEQYF. CDR3 nucleotide sequence: TGTGCCAGCAGCCAAGTGGGGGGGGCGGGCGAGCAGTACTTC.

This clonotype came up a few times. This rearrangement joins TRBV30 to TRBJ2-1; unclear D gene. V shed 3 bases and J shed 3 bases, with 9 bases lying between them. Germline CDR1 reads GTSNPN; CDR2 reads SVGIG (reference sequence). The CDR3 sequence is 13 residues long. CDR3 residues: CAWSRSFYNEQFF. The CDR3 DNA sequence: TGTGCCTGGAGCAGGTCCTTCTACAATGAGCAGTTCTTC.

The sample holds a few counts of this clonotype. The chain uses TRBV25-1 and TRBJ2-7, with 11 bases fitting TRBD2. TRBJ2-5 matches the DNA end more closely, so the J call is doubtful. This CDR3 comprises 16 residues. Germline values: CDR1 MGHDK, CDR2 SYGVNS. CDR3 protein: CASSEFLAGGVETQYF. The CDR3 DNA sequence: TGTGCCAGCAGTGAATTCCTAGCGGGGGGCGTGGAGACCCAGTACTTC.

The V and J genes are TRBV28 and TRBJ2-7; D perhaps matches TRBD1 (6 bases). The DNA matches TRBJ2-5 better at its end, which makes the J call doubtful. The germline gives CDR1 MDHEN, CDR2 SYDVKM. The CDR3 loop spans 15 amino acids. CDR3 residues: CASSREGDLGETQYF. The DNA for the CDR3 is TGTGCCAGCAGTCGTGAGGGGGACCTAGGAGAGACCCAGTACTTC.

The genes are TRBV6-2 or TRBV6-3 and TRBJ2-2; D is possibly TRBD2 (5 bases). The V end was cut by 6 bases, the J end by 4 bases, with 18 bases between. CDR3 length: 16 residues. Germline values: CDR1 MNHEY, CDR2 SVGEGT. CDR3 sequence reads: CASRTGSVLGTGELFF. The CDR3 DNA reads as TGTGCCAGCAGGACGGGAAGTGTCTTGGGCACCGGGGAGCTGTTTTTT.

There are many counts of this clonotype. The chain carries TRBV6-1 and TRBJ1-2, with TRBD1 matching 8 bases. Germline values: CDR1 MNHNS, CDR2 SASEGT. The CDR3 loop spans 14 amino acids. V gave up 3 bases and J gave up 5 bases; unmatched junction bases: 5. CDR3 in DNA: TGTGCCAGCAGTGAGGGACAGGTCGGGTATGGCTACACCTTC. Encoded protein: CASSEGQVGYGYTF.

On this clonotype itself: Its ends do not fully match the called genes, so a read error is possible. This CDR3 reads CASSSAKDSTYGQYF. The CDR3 DNA is TGCGCCAGCAGCTCGGCTAAGGATTCTACCTACGGGCAGTACTTC. The rearrangement joins TRBV5-1 to TRBJ2-7, with D uncertain. This CDR3 is built from 15 residues. Per the germline V gene, CDR1 is SGHRS and CDR2 is YFSETQ.